A single sample is the source of the 16 T cell receptor beta chains below, sequenced in a study of vaccination effects on CD4 cells after COVID-19. Antigen-specific CD4+ T cells expanded by the ViraFEST assay with viral peptide pools were then sequenced. Researchers isolated CD4+ T cells once about eleven days of culture had elapsed. Two-dose vaccination with either BNT162b2 or mRNA-1273 was given to the participants. Sequencing was performed with immunoSEQ multiplex PCR; in TCRdb, only in-frame clones are kept and a portion is missing. The table shows under 80,000 clones, with less than 80% occurring only once. No antigen is known for these receptors. The source was CD4+ T cells from PBMCs cultured with HCoV-229E spike peptides, collected after COVID-19 vaccination. These receptors were taken from a human donor who received a COVID-19 vaccine.

The V call is TRBV20-1, the J call TRBJ1-1; D unclear. Germline V lookup: CDR1 DFQATT, CDR2 SNEGSKA (reference sequence). The CDR3 sequence is 11 residues long. V gave up 2 bases and J gave up 10 bases, with 11 bases separating them. This CDR3 reads CSARPTISAFF. The DNA for the CDR3 is TGCAGTGCTAGACCGACTATTTCAGCTTTCTTT.

This chain connects TRBV7-9 to TRBJ1-2; D gene uncertain. CDR1 is SEHNR and CDR2 is FQNEAQ in the germline V gene (reference sequence). The CDR3 is made up of 14 amino acids. V was shortened by 4 bases and J by 6 bases, with 15 bases between the two germline ends. The CDR3 loop is CASSSSQIVHGYTF. DNA for the CDR3: TGTGCCAGCAGCTCCTCTCAGATCGTACATGGCTACACCTTC.

The V gene is TRBV5-1, the J gene TRBJ1-6; D is possibly TRBD1 (5 bases). Germline CDR1 SGHRS, CDR2 YFSETQ. CDR3 length: 15 amino acids. V shed 4 bases and J shed 7 bases, with 15 bases lying between them. CDR3 in DNA: TGCGCCAGCAGCGAGACGGGGGGACTCAATTCACCCCTCCACTTT. It yields the protein CASSETGGLNSPLHF.

The gene calls are TRBV7-8 and TRBJ2-5; D not certain. There are 15 residues in the CDR3. Germline CDR1 SGHVS, CDR2 FQNEAQ. Trimming took off 5 bases at V and 6 bases at J, with 19 bases between the two ends. The CDR3: CASSLMRQKGQTQYF. In nucleotides, the CDR3 is TGTGCCAGCAGCCTAATGCGGCAAAAAGGGCAGACCCAGTACTTC.

This sequence joins TRBV10-1 and TRBJ2-6, with a weak D call TRBD2 (5 bases). The CDR3 loop spans 15 amino acids. Germline V gene sequence: CDR1 WNHNN, CDR2 SYGVQD (reference sequence). V lost 3 bases, J lost 0 bases, and 6 bases lay in between. The CDR3: CASSDGISGANVLTF. The CDR3 region has the DNA TGCGCCAGCAGTGACGGGATCTCTGGGGCCAACGTCCTGACTTTC.

The chain carries TRBV4-1 and TRBJ2-7; 7 bases match TRBD2. CDR1 and CDR2 (germline): MGHRA, YSYEKL. Trimming at V came to 0 bases and at J to 7 bases, leaving 6 bases not matched to a gene. CDR3 length: 14 amino acids. CDR3 nucleotide sequence: TGCGCCAGCAGCCAAGATGTACTAGCGAGAGAGCAGTACGTC. Translation gives CASSQDVLAREQYV.

This rearrangement joins TRBV2 to TRBJ1-3; the D gene is possibly TRBD1 (6 bases). The CDR3 contains 15 residues. Germline V gene lookup returns CDR1 SNHLY and CDR2 FYNNEI. Trimming removed 4 bases from V and 4 bases from J, with 14 bases in between. In DNA form, the CDR3 reads TGTGCCAGCAGTGGACAGGAGGCGGGCGGAAACACCATATATTTT. Translated, it gives CASSGQEAGGNTIYF.

The chain recombines TRBV2 with TRBJ1-2; D gene uncertain. CDR1 and CDR2 from the germline V gene are SNHLY and FYNNEI. The CDR3 sequence is 14 residues long. V was trimmed by 6 bases and J by 3 bases, leaving 14 bases between them. The CDR3 protein is CASRGRRFDYGYTF. In DNA, the CDR3 is TGTGCCAGCAGAGGACGTAGGTTCGACTATGGCTACACCTTC.

A single count supports this clone. The J gene is TRBJ2-1, the V gene TRBV5-5; D gene ambiguous. The germline V and J ends were trimmed by 0 bases and 4 bases, with 11 bases remaining between them. The CDR3 contains 15 residues. Germline CDR1 reads SGHKS; CDR2 reads YYEKEE (reference sequence). In DNA, the CDR3 is TGTGCCAGCAGCTTGGGTGTCTCTACTTACAATGAGCAGTTCTTC. This translates into CASSLGVSTYNEQFF.

J is TRBJ1-2 and V is TRBV5-1, with D perhaps TRBD1 (6 bases). Germline-derived CDR1 and CDR2 are SGHRS and YFSETQ. Trimming left V 1 base short and J 6 bases short, with 16 bases between. CDR3 length: 15 amino acids. The CDR3 DNA reads TGCGCCAGCAGCTTGCTCGAGACACCAGGGGATGGCTACACCTTC. This translates into CASSLLETPGDGYTF.

The gene calls are TRBV19 and TRBJ1-5; D is unresolved. Germline loops: CDR1 LNHDA, CDR2 SQIVND (reference sequence). The V gene lost 6 bases and the J gene lost 5 bases, with 8 bases spanning the gap. The CDR3 spans 12 residues. CDR3 in DNA: TGTGCCAGTAGCGTAGAGTATCAGCCCCAGCATTTT. It translates to CASSVEYQPQHF.

This chain uses TRBV28 with TRBJ1-1; D remains unclear. The CDR3 contains 14 residues. Between the trimmed V and J ends, which lost 5 bases and 1 base, there was a span of 11 bases. Per germline, CDR1 MDHEN and CDR2 SYDVKM. The CDR3: CASSPWESNTEAFF. CDR3 nucleotides: TGTGCCAGCAGTCCGTGGGAATCGAACACTGAAGCTTTCTTT.

The genes are TRBV29-1 and TRBJ1-2, with no clear D. This CDR3 has 10 residues. V shed 3 bases and J shed 6 bases, with 5 bases lying between them. The germline V gene encodes CDR1 SQVTM and CDR2 ANQGSEA. The CDR3 bases are TGCAGCGTTGATGTAAATGGCTACACCTTC. Amino acids: CSVDVNGYTF. Using reference TRBV29-1 and TRBJ1-2 for the parts outside the CDR3, the full variable domain is SAVISQKPSRDICQRGTSLTIQCQVDSQVTMMFWYRQQPGQSLTLIATANQGSEATYESGFVIDKFPISRPNLTFSTLTVSNMSPEDSSIYLCSVDVNGYTFGSGTRLTVV.

This chain links TRBV4-1 with TRBJ1-2; D call uncertain. Germline CDR1 and CDR2: MGHRA and YSYEKL. This CDR3 region has 14 residues. Trimming shortened V by 4 bases and J by 4 bases, and 13 bases separated the two germline ends. CDR3 nucleotide sequence: TGCGCCAGCAGCCCGGAAAGCCGAACCTATGGCTACACCTTC. Translating it yields CASSPESRTYGYTF.

The genes are TRBV9 and TRBJ2-3; 9 bases map to TRBD2. Germline CDR1 reads SGDLS; CDR2 reads YYNGEE. This CDR3 has 17 amino acids. The trim removed 0 bases at V and 6 bases at J, leaving 11 bases unmatched. CDR3 sequence (DNA): TGTGCCAGCAGCGTAGAGGGCGGGGGGGCCAGTTGGGATACGCAGTATTTT. Translating gives CASSVEGGGASWDTQYF. The variable domain in full, with the rest retrieved from reference TRBV9 and TRBJ2-3, is DSGVTQTPKHLITATGQRVTLRCSPRSGDLSVYWYQQSLDQGLQFLIQYYNGEERAKGNILERFSAQQFPDLHSELNLSSLELGDSALYFCASSVEGGGASWDTQYFGPGTRLTVL.

V gene TRBV5-1 combines with J gene TRBJ1-2; TRBD1 matches at 7 bases. CDR1 and CDR2 from the germline V gene are SGHRS and YFSETQ. The V and J ends lost 2 bases and 8 bases, in that order; junction bases with no gene match: 9. The CDR3 is made up of 14 amino acids. The CDR3 nucleotides are TGCGCCAGCAGCTTCGATGCCCGACAGGGCGGCTACACCTTC. It is translated as CASSFDARQGGYTF.